Listed here are 10 T cell receptor beta chains from one sample, sequenced in a study of T-cell memory formation after mild COVID-19. TCRdb itself ran the 5' RACE reads through MiXCR, one entry per CDR3 protein. Among some 190,000 distinct CDR3 sequences listed, 16% were seen once. Sequencing used PBMCs or a T cell subset sorted from them (not recorded which). The receptors stem from an adult woman who had mild COVID-19 (a few samples of this study predate the infection). Cell type and time point are not known.

This clonotype was counted ten times or more. The V gene is TRBV7-9, the J gene TRBJ2-7; D is uncertain. The germline CDR1 and CDR2 sequences are SEHNR and FQNEAQ (reference sequence). The length of the CDR3 is 14 residues. V was cut by 4 bases and J by 1 base, with 11 bases left in between. Here the CDR3 reads CASSSARVSYEQYF. The CDR3 DNA follows: TGTGCCAGCAGCTCAGCTAGGGTTTCCTACGAGCAGTACTTC.

The V call is TRBV12-3 or TRBV12-4, the J call TRBJ2-1; 10 bases align to TRBD2. The trim removed 6 bases at V and 6 bases at J, leaving 2 bases unmatched. This CDR3 contains 13 residues. The CDR3, as DNA: TGTGCCAGCAGACTAGCGGGGTTCAATGAGCAGTTCTTC. Amino acid sequence: CASRLAGFNEQFF.

The chain has TRBV29-1 and TRBJ2-7, with 11 bases aligning to TRBD1. J gave up 7 bases and V 6 bases, and 5 bases lay outside the gene matches. The CDR3 extends over 12 amino acids. Germline-derived CDR1 and CDR2 are SQVTM and ANQGSEA. This CDR3 reads CSVRTGGWEQYF. The CDR3 DNA reads as TGCAGCGTCCGGACAGGGGGCTGGGAGCAGTACTTC.

This clonotype was seen just once. The V and J genes are TRBV6-1 and TRBJ1-2; 10 nucleotides line up with TRBD1. The CDR3 runs to 15 residues. Germline V gene lookup returns CDR1 MNHNS and CDR2 SASEGT. J was trimmed by 2 bases and V by 3 bases; bases with no gene match: 3. The CDR3 sequence is CASSDPGQGNYGYTF. CDR3 in DNA: TGTGCCAGCAGTGACCCGGGACAGGGGAACTATGGCTACACCTTC.

This clonotype has just a few counts. The chain is built from TRBV12-3 or TRBV12-4 and TRBJ2-7, with 12 bases identical to TRBD1. Unmatched junction bases numbered 17, after V lost 9 bases and J lost 2 bases. The CDR3 is 18 amino acids. CDR3 nucleotide sequence: TGTGCCAGACCCTCCGGGACAGGGGGCTCCCCAGCGGCCTACGAGCAGTACTTC. Protein sequence: CARPSGTGGSPAAYEQYF.

The chain joins TRBV20-1 to TRBJ1-5, with 10 nucleotides matching TRBD1. Germline trimming cut 5 bases from V and 6 bases from J; bases unmatched to any gene: 7. Germline values: CDR1 DFQATT, CDR2 SNEGSKA (reference sequence). The length of the CDR3 is 14 residues. This CDR3 reads CSAAGTGVGQPQHF. In DNA, the CDR3 is TGCAGTGCTGCCGGGACAGGGGTAGGTCAGCCCCAGCATTTT.

This chain joins TRBV3-1 and TRBJ1-2; D is undetermined. CDR1 is LGHDT, CDR2 YNNKEL, per germline (reference sequence). The CDR3 spans 13 residues. Trimming took off 1 base at V and 6 bases at J, with 9 bases between the two ends. In nucleotides, the CDR3 is TGTGCCAGCAGCCAAGGACTGAGGAATGGCTACACCTTC. Translated: CASSQGLRNGYTF.

This clonotype has more than one count but fewer than ten. The genes are TRBV24-1 and TRBJ2-3, with D perhaps assigned TRBD1 or TRBD2 (6 bases each). CDR1 is KGHDR, CDR2 SFDVKD, per germline. Between the trimmed V and J ends, which lost 5 bases and 3 bases, there was a span of 20 bases. The CDR3 has 17 amino acids. The CDR3 loop is CATSGPRGGLHTDTQYF. The CDR3 DNA is TGTGCCACCAGTGGACCCCGAGGGGGGCTACATACAGATACGCAGTATTTT.

The chain combines TRBV5-1 with TRBJ1-1, with D unresolved. Looked up from germline, CDR1 is SGHRS and CDR2 is YFSETQ. The CDR3 totals 15 residues. Trimming pared 2 bases from V and 1 base from J, leaving 12 bases between. The CDR3 spells CASSLGQTTNTEAFF. The CDR3 DNA follows: TGCGCCAGCAGCTTAGGCCAGACTACGAACACTGAAGCTTTCTTT.

The chain recombines TRBV30 with TRBJ1-6; TRBD1 matches at 9 bases. The CDR3 runs 14 residues. The V and J ends lost 8 bases and 8 bases, in that order; junction bases with no gene match: 10. The germline gives CDR1 GTSNPN, CDR2 SVGIG (reference sequence). Here the CDR3 reads CAGQTGGADSPLHF. The CDR3 DNA is TGTGCCGGTCAAACAGGGGGCGCAGATTCACCCCTCCACTTT.